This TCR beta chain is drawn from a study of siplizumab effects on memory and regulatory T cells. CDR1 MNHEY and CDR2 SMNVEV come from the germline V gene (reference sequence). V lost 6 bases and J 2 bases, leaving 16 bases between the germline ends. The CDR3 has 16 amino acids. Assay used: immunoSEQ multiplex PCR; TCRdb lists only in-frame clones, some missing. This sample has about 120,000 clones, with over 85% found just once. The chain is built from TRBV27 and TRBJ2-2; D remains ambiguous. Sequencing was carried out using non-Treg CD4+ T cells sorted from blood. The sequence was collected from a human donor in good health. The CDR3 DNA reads TGTGCCAGCAGCCTGAGATCGGGTTCTAACACCGGGGAGCTGTTTTTT. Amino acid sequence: CASSLRSGSNTGELFF.